This TCR beta chain comes out of a study of human T cells and chemical hapten exposure (dated by TCRdb to the early 2020s). For the study in its entirety: For sensitization, 2% DPC in acetone was applied to a roughly 2 cm by roughly 2 cm area of upper inner arm skin. Blood for TCR sequencing was provided by twenty-nine alopecia patients at one to four time points (pre-sensitization, 2, 6 and 24 weeks). Weekly therapeutic DPC doses were additionally applied to the scalp of patients throughout the roughly 26-week study period. Patch testing on the upper back used Finn chambers containing 0.01% DPC, with scoring done after 6 days according to International Contact Dermatitis Research Group standards. Blood samples were taken from patients before sensitization (week 0) and then at 2, 6 and about 24 weeks after DPC sensitization. Alopecia areata with under or over 50% scalp involvement, alopecia totalis and alopecia universalis were represented in the patient cohort, which was mostly female. The study tracked peripheral blood TCR repertoire changes in vivo during primary and secondary sensitization to the hapten diphenylcyclopropenone (DPC) in alopecia patients. The libraries were sequenced as a pool, and the TCR yield per sample differed mostly because of small variations in library volumes within the pool.

Of note for this clonotype: Its antigen has not been determined. Base qualities were left out, and no much larger clone turns up one base away.

The time point label corresponds to: patch test 1, 2 weeks after DPC sensitization. Taken with the paper, the label for treatment or condition translates to: therapeutic diphenylcyclopropenone sensitization with weekly scalp DPC. At each patch-test visit, blood was drawn before the patch test was applied. Eligible patients were aged 18 to 70, diagnosed with alopecia, deemed suitable for DPC therapy, and excluded if pregnant. Total RNA was extracted from unfractionated whole blood collected in Tempus Blood RNA tubes. CDR1 and CDR2 (SGHAT, FQNNGV) derive from the germline V gene. The CDR3 sequence holds 15 residues, the cysteine and phenylalanine included. The CDR3 DNA has 45 bases and is translated from base 1. At the junction V is shortened by 5 bases and J by 12 bases; bases outside the gene matches: 10. Library preparation used RACE. Reads for this sample came from a NextSeq 500. During library preparation, unique molecular identifiers were attached to individual cDNA molecules so that TCRs could be counted quantitatively and reproducibly. Each blood RNA sample was used to sequence both TCR alpha and TCR beta chains. The authors processed their data as follows. The median number of TCRs per sample was roughly 100,000, ranging from roughly 20,000 to 700,000. The Decombinator software suite was used to annotate the V, J and CDR3 of the TCR reads. For the PS versus PT1 abundance plots, all samples were subsampled to the same number of TCRs (28,000). Expanded TCRs were defined as absent before sensitization and observed at least eight times at the 2-week time point. The public reads were quality trimmed at Q25 with fastp and then assembled into clones with MiXCR by TCRdb, keeping productive beta chains. Rows with one shared CDR3 protein collapse into an entry with the most common genes and DNA. None of the V and J calls come from the authors' own analysis; TCRdb made them. The sample table contains 180,000 or so distinct CDR3 sequences; only one count was recorded for approximately 20% of them. The top ten clonotypes cover under 8.5% of the sample.

Results and caveats for the whole study, not just this receptor: Repeated subsampling changed both the strength of the expansion versus patch-test correlation and the threshold at which the correlation became significant. DPC sensitization did not change how many TCRs were above 1 in 1000 frequency, and no evidence was found of alterations in global repertoire structure. Compared with pre-sensitization or healthy control sets, expanded TCRs formed significantly more large CDR3 similarity clusters, which is consistent with antigen-driven responses. The number of PT1 expanded TCRs positively correlated with patch test score, significant at thresholds 8, 16 and 32 but not 4. All patients had alopecia, a presumed autoimmune disease, so their immune response might differ from that of healthy individuals.

The origin of this receptor is a woman between 50 and 59 years old with alopecia areata. Some clones in this sample may be carry-over from other donors' samples. The V gene is TRBV11-2 and the J gene is TRBJ1-6; TRBD1 lines up with 10 middle nucleotides. The sequences come from whole blood, collected in connection with sensitization to the hapten diphenylcyclopropenone (DPC). The DNA reads TGTGCCAGCAGCCATCCCGGGACAGGGGAGCGACCCCTCCACTTT. Its translation reads: CASSHPGTGERPLHF.